Presented here are 6 T cell receptor beta chains from one specimen sequenced in a study of OX40 agonist ivuxolimab in advanced cancers. Generated by immunoSEQ multiplex PCR, the TCRdb table keeps only in-frame clones and is missing some. The table lists 70,000 to 75,000 clones, around 82% of them singletons, with less than 6% in the top ten. The sequences come from CD4+ or CD8+ T cells sorted from blood, collected in a trial of the OX40 agonist ivuxolimab. The receptors were sampled from an adult with an advanced solid tumor such as melanoma, head and neck, liver or kidney cancer.

The chain is built from TRBV5-8 and TRBJ1-4; 11 bases are a match to TRBD1. CDR1 and CDR2 (germline): SGHTS, YDEGEE. CDR3 size: 17 residues. Germline trimming cut 1 base from V and 1 base from J; bases unmatched to any gene: 3. In nucleotides, the CDR3 is TGTGCCAGCAGCTTGTGGACAGGGGGCCAAACTAATGAAAAACTGTTTTTT. Translation gives CASSLWTGGQTNEKLFF.

J is TRBJ1-5 and V is TRBV5-6, with D uncertain. CDR1 SGHDT and CDR2 YYEEEE come from the germline V gene. CDR3 size: 15 residues. V lost 2 bases to trimming and J lost 0 bases, with 9 bases between them. CDR3 region: CASSFGPNSNQPQHF. CDR3 sequence (DNA): TGTGCCAGCAGCTTTGGACCGAATAGCAATCAGCCCCAGCATTTT.

The rearrangement links TRBV5-5 to TRBJ1-1, with 7 bases identical to TRBD1. The junction had 4 bases not matched to a gene; V was cut back by 4 bases and J by 1 base. Per germline, CDR1 SGHKS and CDR2 YYEKEE (reference sequence). This CDR3 contains 14 residues. In DNA, the CDR3 is TGTGCCAGCAGCCCGGACAGGAGGAACACTGAAGCTTTCTTT. Its translation is CASSPDRRNTEAFF.

The V gene is TRBV29-1, the J gene TRBJ1-1; D might be TRBD1 (5 bases). Germline CDR1 SQVTM, CDR2 ANQGSEA. The CDR3 runs 15 residues. Trimming shortened V by 1 base and J by 1 base, and 13 bases separated the two germline ends. The DNA for the CDR3 is TGCAGCGTTGAAGGGACAATTGGTGCGAACACTGAAGCTTTCTTT. Translating gives CSVEGTIGANTEAFF.

The V call is TRBV19, the J call TRBJ1-4; TRBD1 matches at 10 bases. Germline V gene sequence: CDR1 LNHDA, CDR2 SQIVND (reference sequence). V lost 6 bases and J lost 5; bases outside the gene matches: 9. The CDR3 extends over 16 amino acids. CDR3 residues: CASSFPGQGLNEKLFF. The CDR3 DNA reads TGTGCCAGTAGCTTCCCGGGACAGGGGTTAAATGAAAAACTGTTTTTT.

This chain links TRBV11-2 with TRBJ2-3, with 10 bases fitting TRBD2. Germline trimming cut 5 bases from V and 2 bases from J; bases unmatched to any gene: 7. Germline V gives CDR1 SGHAT, CDR2 FQNNGV. The CDR3 sequence is 16 residues long. CDR3 DNA: TGTGCCAGCAGCAAACTAGCGGGGCCCTTCACAGATACGCAGTATTTT. Translating gives CASSKLAGPFTDTQYF.